Each of the 28 T cell receptor beta chains below was sequenced from the same sample in a study of blood T cells in healthy people across ages. PCR was performed a second time for about 7 to 11 cycles using a sample-barcoded 5' primer and a J-beta primer mix. TCRdb called the 5' RACE reads again in MiXCR, with one record for every CDR3 protein. This sample carries fewer than 1,200,000 distinct CDR3 sequences, around 25% of them seen once, and the ten largest clones take approximately 0.71%. Another study also made use of these data, one on T cells of mothers and their children.

Input material: blood. The receptor source for this set is a girl under 10 years old in good health.

The chain recombines TRBV11-2 with TRBJ2-3, with a tentative D call TRBD2 (5 bases). Trimming took off 2 bases at V and 2 bases at J, with 20 bases between the two ends. The CDR3 is 18 amino acids. Per germline, CDR1 SGHAT and CDR2 FQNNGV. CDR3 nucleotide sequence: TGTGCCAGCAGCTTATTCTCTAGCTTGTCAGTGAACACAGATACGCAGTATTTT. Its protein is CASSLFSSLSVNTDTQYF.

This rearrangement joins TRBV20-1 to TRBJ2-5, with 8 positions matching TRBD2. J was trimmed by 1 base and V by 6 bases; bases with no gene match: 7. This CDR3 spans 14 amino acids. Per the germline V gene, CDR1 is DFQATT and CDR2 is SNEGSKA (reference sequence). Here the CDR3 reads CSAILAGGQETQYF. The CDR3 DNA sequence: TGCAGTGCAATCCTCGCGGGGGGCCAAGAGACCCAGTACTTC.

This clonotype showed up just a few times. CDR3: CASTPSLGTAHGEQFF. The CDR3 nucleotides read TGTGCCAGCACCCCCTCCCTAGGGACAGCGCATGGCGAGCAGTTCTTC. This chain uses TRBV28 with TRBJ2-1, with 7 bases lining up with TRBD1. The CDR3 length is 16 residues. The V gene's germline CDR1 is MDHEN and CDR2 SYDVKM. V shed 7 bases, J shed 10 bases, and the junction held 19 bases outside the gene matches.

This CDR3 is CSAIRDYGYEQYF. Written as DNA, the CDR3 is TGCAGCGCTATCCGAGATTACGGATACGAGCAGTACTTC. This chain links TRBV29-1 with TRBJ2-7; the D is unclear. Germline V gene data show CDR1 as SQVTM and CDR2 as ANQGSEA. V lost 7 bases, J lost 4 bases, and 17 bases lay in between. The CDR3 is 13 amino acids.

This clonotype was recorded a few times. This sequence joins TRBV20-1 and TRBJ1-6; 8 positions match TRBD1. The V gene's germline CDR1 is DFQATT and CDR2 SNEGSKA (reference sequence). V trimming: 6 bases; J trimming: 4 bases; junction bases outside the gene matches: 14. The CDR3 consists of 17 residues. The CDR3 is CSAVSKYDRGYNSPLHF. CDR3 in DNA: TGCAGTGCCGTAAGCAAGTACGACAGGGGTTATAATTCACCCCTCCACTTT.

This clonotype was picked up a small number of times. CDR3: CASSLDLLRGSYEQYF. In nucleotides, the CDR3 is TGTGCCAGCAGCTTGGATTTGCTTAGGGGGTCCTACGAGCAGTACTTC. V gene TRBV5-5 combines with J gene TRBJ2-7, with D tentatively TRBD1 (6 bases). Trimming cost V 0 bases and J 1 base, with 14 bases left between them. The germline CDR1 and CDR2 sequences are SGHKS and YYEKEE (reference sequence). The CDR3 spans 16 residues.

This clonotype was detected only a few times. This chain uses TRBV5-1 with TRBJ2-1, with 7 nucleotides matching TRBD2. V lost 4 bases to trimming and J lost 9 bases; unmatched junction nucleotides: 10. Germline V gene data show CDR1 as SGHRS and CDR2 as YFSETQ. The CDR3 extends over 14 amino acids. The CDR3 nucleotides read TGCGCCAGCAGCCCGGGACTAAGTGACGGTGAGCAGTTCTTC. Protein sequence: CASSPGLSDGEQFF.

The chain couples TRBV28 to TRBJ2-3; D is unclear. Germline V gives CDR1 MDHEN, CDR2 SYDVKM. The CDR3 extends over 14 amino acids. The V gene lost 2 bases and the J gene lost 4 bases, with 10 bases spanning the gap. CDR3 residues: CASSLRRIPDTQYF. Written as DNA, the CDR3 is TGTGCCAGCAGTTTACGAAGGATACCAGATACGCAGTATTTT.

DNA for the CDR3: TGTGCCAGCAGCCCAGGGCTTAATCCAGGACTAGCGGGAGTTGGGATATCCGAGCAGTACTTC. This sequence encodes CASSPGLNPGLAGVGISEQYF. V and J are TRBV14 and TRBJ2-7; 13 bases are shared with TRBD2. The CDR3 spans 21 residues. The V gene end was trimmed by 4 bases and the J gene end by 6 bases; junction bases not matched to a gene: 24. The germline V gene encodes CDR1 SGHDN and CDR2 FVKESK.

The chain uses TRBV28 and TRBJ2-5, with D possibly being TRBD1 (6 bases). From germline, CDR1 is MDHEN and CDR2 SYDVKM. V shed 7 bases and J shed 1 base, with 7 bases lying between them. The CDR3 spans 12 residues. The CDR3 bases are TGTGCCAGCACAGGGGCCCAAGAGACCCAGTACTTC. This encodes CASTGAQETQYF.

This chain connects TRBV15 to TRBJ2-4, with TRBD1 identical over 7 bases. This CDR3 has 13 amino acids. The trim removed 8 bases at V and 8 bases at J, leaving 9 bases unmatched. Germline values: CDR1 LNHNV, CDR2 YYDKDF (reference sequence). DNA for the CDR3: TGTGCCACCGGCCCCAGACAGGGATACATTCAGTACTTC. This gives the protein CATGPRQGYIQYF.

The chain uses TRBV5-1 and TRBJ2-3; perhaps TRBD1 as D (5 bases). This CDR3 comprises 13 residues. CDR1 and CDR2 from the germline V gene are SGHRS and YFSETQ. The ends were cut back, 0 bases at V and 5 bases at J, with 7 bases in the middle. The CDR3 region is CASSLDQGDTQYF. The CDR3 nucleotides read TGCGCCAGCAGCTTGGATCAGGGAGATACGCAGTATTTT.

In its sample, this clonotype was seen a few times. The chain combines TRBV4-3 with TRBJ2-2, with D maybe TRBD2 (6 bases). V lost 1 base and J 5 bases, leaving 11 bases between the germline ends. CDR3 length: 15 amino acids. CDR1 and CDR2 (germline): LGHNA, YSLEER. The CDR3 sequence is CASSQGGRGTGELFF. CDR3 in DNA: TGCGCCAGCAGCCAAGGGGGTCGGGGGACCGGGGAGCTGTTTTTT.

This clonotype showed up just a few times. This sequence joins TRBV29-1 and TRBJ2-5; 8 bases agree with TRBD2. Germline V gene sequence: CDR1 SQVTM, CDR2 ANQGSEA. The CDR3 has 14 residues. The V gene end was trimmed by 3 bases and the J gene end by 5 bases; junction bases not matched to a gene: 8. The CDR3 coding sequence is TGCAGCGTTGAGTGGGTCGGGAGGGGGGAGACCCAGTACTTC. As protein: CSVEWVGRGETQYF.

The V gene is TRBV5-6, the J gene TRBJ2-7; D is uncertain. The CDR3 has 16 amino acids. V was pared by 0 bases and J by 3 bases, with 16 bases between. Germline V lookup: CDR1 SGHDT, CDR2 YYEEEE. In DNA form, the CDR3 reads TGTGCCAGCAGCTTGGGGGTGTCAGGTAGAGACTACGAGCAGTACTTC. Residues: CASSLGVSGRDYEQYF.

This chain uses TRBV20-1 with TRBJ2-5, with TRBD2 matching over 12 bases. This CDR3 has 13 residues. Per germline, CDR1 DFQATT and CDR2 SNEGSKA (reference sequence). After removal of 6 bases from V and 5 bases from J, the junction contained 4 bases not matched to a gene. In DNA, the CDR3 is TGCAGTGCCCCTAGCGGGGGGGATGAGACCCAGTACTTC. Its translation: CSAPSGGDETQYF.

The V call is TRBV12-3 or TRBV12-4, the J call TRBJ2-1, with D unclear. V lost 4 bases, J lost 13 bases, and 17 bases lay in between. This CDR3 has 13 residues. The CDR3 DNA reads as TGTGCCAGCAGTTCTAACCCCAGTGCCTACCAGTTCTTC. Its protein is CASSSNPSAYQFF.

The chain has TRBV6-5 and TRBJ2-1; D is possibly TRBD2 (5 bases). The CDR3 runs to 13 residues. The V end was cut by 6 bases, the J end by 14 bases, with 20 bases between. The V gene's germline CDR1 is MNHEY and CDR2 SVGAGI. The CDR3, as DNA: TGTGCCAGCAGACGTAAACCTACGGGAATGGAGTTCTTC. It translates to CASRRKPTGMEFF.

This chain uses TRBV6-1 with TRBJ2-5, with D perhaps TRBD1 (5 bases). The end of the DNA aligns better with TRBJ2-7, so the J call may be wrong. The germline gives CDR1 MNHNS, CDR2 SASEGT. CDR3 length: 14 amino acids. The CDR3 DNA is TGTGCCAGCCCTAAGGGGCCAGTTGGATACGAGCAGTACTTC. Translation gives CASPKGPVGYEQYF.

This clonotype was detected a few times. The genes are TRBV20-1 and TRBJ2-5, with D possibly being TRBD2 (6 bases). This CDR3 contains 16 residues. In germline, CDR1 is DFQATT, CDR2 SNEGSKA (reference sequence). The ends were cut back, 3 bases at V and 5 bases at J, with 22 bases in the middle. CDR3 residues: CSARDHRDSGPETQYF. The CDR3, as DNA: TGCAGTGCTAGGGACCACCGGGACTCGGGGCCTGAGACCCAGTACTTC.

The V call is TRBV24-1, the J call TRBJ2-2; D gene uncertain. The CDR3 loop spans 16 amino acids. V was clipped by 2 bases and J by 8 bases, with 17 bases between them. Germline V lookup: CDR1 KGHDR, CDR2 SFDVKD. The CDR3 region has the DNA TGTGCCACCAGTGATTCCGGTCTCCCTCGCATAGGGGAGCTGTTTTTT. Translated: CATSDSGLPRIGELFF.

In this sample, this clonotype turned up many times. V gene TRBV9 combines with J gene TRBJ1-1; 10 nucleotides agree with TRBD1. CDR1 SGDLS and CDR2 YYNGEE come from the germline V gene. J lost 3 bases, V lost 0 bases, and 2 bases had no gene match. The CDR3 contains 15 residues. The CDR3 coding sequence is TGTGCCAGCAGCGTAGGGGGACAGGGGTACACTGAAGCTTTCTTT. Amino acids: CASSVGGQGYTEAFF.

This clonotype has just a few counts. The J gene is TRBJ2-7, the V gene TRBV6-1, with D unclear. CDR3 size: 14 residues. Germline V gives CDR1 MNHNS, CDR2 SASEGT. Trimming took off 6 bases at V and 3 bases at J, with 15 bases between the two ends. CDR3 residues: CASSVSELYYEQYF. In DNA, the CDR3 is TGTGCCAGCAGCGTATCGGAACTATACTACGAGCAGTACTTC.

The rearrangement joins TRBV12-3 or TRBV12-4 to TRBJ1-1; D is undetermined. The CDR3 extends over 12 amino acids. The V end lost 5 bases, the J end lost 8 bases, and 12 bases lay between the germline ends. CDR3 nucleotides: TGTGCCAGCAGTCGCTATTTAACGGAAGCTTTCTTT. This translates into CASSRYLTEAFF.

There are a few counts of this clonotype. The V gene is TRBV4-2, the J gene TRBJ2-5; D gene uncertain. The germline V gene has CDR1 LGHNA and CDR2 YNFKEQ. Deletions cut 4 bases from V and 3 bases from J, with 18 bases between. The CDR3 extends over 16 amino acids. CDR3 in DNA: TGTGCCAGCAGCCCCGATCGGAATAGGGATAAAGAGACCCAGTACTTC. Translating it yields CASSPDRNRDKETQYF.

About this clonotype itself: It may be a read error: a sequence one base away is much more abundant. The chain links TRBV12-3 or TRBV12-4 to TRBJ2-1; D is unclear. CDR3 length: 12 amino acids. With 2 bases removed from V and 5 bases from J, the gap between germline ends came to 4 bases. CDR3 amino acids: CASSLYNNEQFF. CDR3 nucleotides: TGTGCCAGCAGTTTATACAACAATGAGCAGTTCTTC.

Note on this clonotype: One junction end does not reproduce the germline sequence, and a read error may be involved. The chain combines TRBV9 with TRBJ2-6, with TRBD1 matching over 10 bases. Germline V gene sequence: CDR1 SGDLS, CDR2 YYNGEE. The CDR3 consists of 19 residues. The CDR3 here is CASSARSGQGITGANVLAF. CDR3 DNA: TGTGCCAGCAGCGCCCGCTCGGGACAGGGGATCACTGGGGCCAACGTCCTGGCTTTC.

The V call is TRBV13, the J call TRBJ2-3, with D tentatively TRBD1 (6 bases). The V gene's germline CDR1 is PRHDT and CDR2 FYEKMQ (reference sequence). V lost 5 bases and J lost 4, with 16 bases in between. This CDR3 contains 15 residues. The CDR3: CASSLRGGLADTQYF. The CDR3 nucleotides read TGTGCCAGCAGCCTCCGTGGGGGCCTCGCAGATACGCAGTATTTT. Complete variable domain (other parts from reference TRBV13 and TRBJ2-3): AAGVIQSPRHLIKEKRETATLKCYPIPRHDTVYWYQQGPGQDPQFLISFYEKMQSDKGSIPDRFSAQQFSDYHSELNMSSLELGDSALYFCASSLRGGLADTQYFGPGTRLTVL.